The entry below describes one T cell receptor beta chain. The sample has other DNA sequences that encode this CDR3 too. The sample is drawn from a study of control samples from healthy donors and cancer patients. Sequencing used immunoSEQ multiplex PCR; TCRdb keeps in-frame clones, though not all of them. Among some 250,000 clones, over 75% were seen once, and the ten largest hold 13%. Germline lookup yields CDR1 MNHEY and CDR2 SVGAGI. The V gene end was trimmed by 5 bases and the J gene end by 7 bases; junction bases not matched to a gene: 1. The CDR3 length is 13 residues. J is TRBJ1-6 and V is TRBV6-5; 8 bases map to TRBD1. The sequenced material came from PBMCs. The TCR was taken from a woman aged 60-75 years with lung cancer. The CDR3 loop is CASSRQGNSPLHF. The CDR3 DNA follows: TGTGCCAGCAGTAGACAGGGGAATTCACCCCTCCACTTT.